The clone carrying this T cell receptor (beta chain) has more than one count but fewer than ten. Its specificity is unknown. The CDR3 is made up of 12 amino acids. Trimming left V 3 bases short and J 2 bases short, with 4 bases between. The germline gives CDR1 KGHSH, CDR2 LQKENI. Generated by immunoSEQ multiplex PCR, the TCRdb table keeps only in-frame clones and is missing some. This repertoire shows 20,000 to 30,000 clones, roughly three quarters found once; its top ten account for roughly 14%. This entry is derived from a study of OX40 agonist ivuxolimab in advanced cancers. Study summary: The patients received ivuxolimab by intravenous route every 2 weeks at 0.01 to 10 mg/kg.

The study's findings and limits: CD8+ T cells (on average) carried more expanded clones than CD4+ T cells. Determination of antigen specificity was not performed for the expanded peripheral T cells.

V gene TRBV18 combines with J gene TRBJ1-2; no reliable D call. This TCR was recovered from an adult with an advanced solid tumor such as melanoma, head and neck, liver or kidney cancer. Specimen: CD4+ or CD8+ T cells sorted from blood, collected in a trial of the OX40 agonist ivuxolimab. The DNA of the CDR3 is TGTGCCAGCTCACCGGAGAACTATGGCTACACCTTC. Its translation is CASSPENYGYTF.